A selection of T cell receptor beta chains follows, all from one sample in a study of beta chain features in type 1 diabetes. Generated by immunoSEQ multiplex PCR, the TCRdb table keeps only in-frame clones and is missing some. The profile shows some 900,000 clones, roughly a sixth of them singletons. Sequenced input: naive CD4+ T cells from blood. All receptors come from a woman in her late teens or twenties in good health. The CDR3 runs from the conserved cysteine through the conserved F or W. Each record gives: V gene, D gene, J gene, CDR3 length, clone size, CDR3 protein, CDR3 DNA. D genes are given only for firm matches. Clone size is shown for a subset of rows, as once, few, many or a class of expanded clone.

>TRBV5-8|TRBD2|TRBJ2-2|16|-
CASSLGSGSPAGELFF
TGTGCCAGCAGCTTAGGTAGCGGGAGTCCTGCCGGGGAGCTGTTTTTT
>TRBV6-6|TRBD2|TRBJ2-5|14|once
CASSYGTTWETQYF
TGTGCCAGCAGTTATGGGACTACCTGGGAGACCCAGTACTTC
>TRBV5-1|TRBD2|TRBJ2-2|16|few
CASRVPGLANTGELFF
TGCGCCAGTAGAGTTCCGGGACTAGCCAACACCGGGGAGCTGTTTTTT
>TRBV21-1|-|TRBJ2-7|14|few
CASAEKSGRNEQYF
TGTGCCAGCGCCGAGAAAAGCGGGAGAAACGAGCAGTACTTC
>TRBV7-8|-|TRBJ2-3|15|-
CASSLVEGHSDTQYF
TGTGCCAGCAGCTTAGTCGAGGGGCACTCAGATACGCAGTATTTT
>TRBV7-9|-|TRBJ1-5|14|-
CASSPGRSNQPQHF
TGTGCCAGCAGCCCAGGACGCAGCAATCAGCCCCAGCATTTT
>TRBV23-1|-|TRBJ2-7|16|few
CASRPKVDRKDYEQYF
TGCGCCAGCAGGCCTAAGGTAGACAGGAAAGACTACGAGCAGTACTTC
>TRBV28|TRBD1|TRBJ1-5|15|-
CASSYLDRVKQPQHF
TGTGCCAGCAGTTACCTAGACAGGGTCAAACAGCCCCAGCATTTT
>TRBV5-1|-|TRBJ2-5|16|-
CASSLGDRARGETQYF
TGCGCCAGCAGCTTAGGTGACCGAGCACGGGGAGAGACCCAGTACTTC
>TRBV14|-|TRBJ1-2|13|-
CASSQGGRYGYTF
TGTGCCAGCAGCCAAGGGGGACGTTATGGCTACACCTTC
>TRBV7-2|TRBD2|TRBJ2-3|16|few
CASSLTSGVYTDTQYF
TGTGCCAGCAGCTTAACTAGCGGGGTATACACAGATACGCAGTATTTT